This T cell receptor beta chain was recovered during a study of tumor-infiltrating lymphocytes in primary liver carcinoma. Study details: The cohort included men and women aged 30 to 69 years.

The CDR3 runs to 17 residues. The ends lost 5 bases at V and 9 bases at J; junction bases unmatched: 15. Out of unsorted whole blood came the blood RNA, and germline DNA was extracted as well. Collection of 3 to 4 milliliters of peripheral blood took place before surgery. TCR beta cDNA was prepared out of roughly 500 ng total RNA by means of a constant-region primer. Construction of TCR beta libraries relied on three successive nested multiplex PCR rounds employing slightly modified ARM-PCR. The study ran its first two PCR rounds for roughly 11 cycles each, using TRBV1-TRBV30 forward primers and a C-beta reverse primer. TCRdb itself ran the multiplex PCR reads through MiXCR, one entry per CDR3 protein. This sample yields about 180,000 distinct CDR3 sequences, of which over 50% are seen a single time; around 68% belongs to the top ten. This clonotype came up once. As yet, its antigen is unknown. The study, taken as a whole, reports: There was no comparison of CD4+ and CD8+ repertoires, as samples were bulk unsorted.

The rearrangement joins TRBV12-3 or TRBV12-4 to TRBJ2-2; TRBD2 agrees at 10 bases. This sequence originates from a man aged 35-49 years with primary liver carcinoma and hepatitis B virus infection. The sequenced sample was peripheral blood. The CDR3 DNA follows: TGTGCCAGCAGTCCTCTAGCGGGAGCGGCGGGAACCAGGGAGCTGTTTTTT. It is translated as CASSPLAGAAGTRELFF.